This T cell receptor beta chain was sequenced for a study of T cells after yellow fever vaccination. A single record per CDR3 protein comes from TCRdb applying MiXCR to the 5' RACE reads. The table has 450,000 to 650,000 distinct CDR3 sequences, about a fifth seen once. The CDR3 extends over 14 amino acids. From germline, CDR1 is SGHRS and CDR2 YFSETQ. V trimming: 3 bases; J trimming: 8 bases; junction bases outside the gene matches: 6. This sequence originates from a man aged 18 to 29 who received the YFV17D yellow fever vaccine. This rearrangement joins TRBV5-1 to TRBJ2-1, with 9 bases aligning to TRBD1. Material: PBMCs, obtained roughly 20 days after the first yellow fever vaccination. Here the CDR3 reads CASSSATGGDEQFF. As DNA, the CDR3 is TGCGCCAGCAGCTCGGCGACAGGGGGGGATGAGCAGTTCTTC.